This T cell receptor (beta chain) stems from a study of control samples from healthy donors and cancer patients. V shed 1 base and J shed 8 bases, with 17 bases lying between them. CDR1 is MNHEY, CDR2 SVGAGI, per germline. CDR3 length equals 15 residues. Sequencing was performed with immunoSEQ multiplex PCR; in TCRdb, only in-frame clones are kept and a portion is missing. The sample carries about 79,000 clones, 80% to 95% recorded once. What was sequenced was PBMCs. The V and J genes are TRBV6-5 and TRBJ1-2; TRBD1 might be the D (6 bases). This sequence originates from a middle-aged woman with lung cancer. The CDR3 loop reads CASSYWAGGGDGYTF. CDR3 bases: TGTGCCAGCAGTTACTGGGCGGGGGGGGGCGACGGCTACACCTTC.